A single T cell receptor beta chain is shown here with its context. Its antigen is still unknown. This entry is derived from a study of cytomegalovirus exposure and HLA in healthy donors. Overall study results and limits: Reports indicated that the classifier achieved high specificity and sensitivity in diagnosing cytomegalovirus status.

Both 60 Vbeta primers and 13 Jbeta primers went into the PCR. Only in-frame clones appear in the TCRdb table, and some are missing; sequencing was by immunoSEQ multiplex PCR. In total, the table holds about 42,000 clones. Germline values: CDR1 MNHEY, CDR2 SVGAGI. The V and J ends lost 4 bases and 4 bases, in that order; junction bases with no gene match: 5. The CDR3 is 14 residues long. This TCR was sampled from a man aged 25-40 years in good health and CMV-seronegative. The chain carries TRBV6-5 and TRBJ1-2, with 8 bases that match TRBD1. Sequencing input: PBMCs. CDR3 DNA sequence: TGTGCCAGCAGTTCCGGGACAGGTGCCTATGGCTACACCTTC. This encodes CASSSGTGAYGYTF.